This paragraph covers one T cell receptor (beta chain) sequence. The antigen is not known. The data stem from a study of resident and recirculating memory T cells in vitiligo. In the study overall: Shave-biopsy epidermis from lesional and nonlesional skin was sequenced alongside PBMCs. Genomic DNA was extracted from whole homogenized samples, with no cell sorting. Overall study findings and caveats: Clonality differed among vitiligo lesions, with no unique dominant clone.

Germline-derived CDR1 and CDR2 are SGHDN and FVKESK. The V end was cut by 1 base, the J end by 0 bases, with 10 bases between. The CDR3 covers 15 residues. Anyone treated within the previous three months was excluded. Sequencing was performed with immunoSEQ multiplex PCR; in TCRdb, only in-frame clones are kept and a portion is missing. This sample has 70,000 to 75,000 clones, with 91% found just once. The receptor comes from a male donor with vitiligo. The V and J genes are TRBV14 and TRBJ2-7; D remains ambiguous. Material: blood. The CDR3 loop is CASSQVGRNSYEQYF. DNA for the CDR3: TGTGCCAGCAGCCAAGTCGGCAGGAACTCCTACGAGCAGTACTTC.